This T cell receptor beta chain was observed in a study of beta chain features in type 1 diabetes. Expressed TCRB transcripts got sequenced, as all isolated RNA was reverse transcribed. Assay: immunoSEQ multiplex PCR; the TCRdb copy retains only in-frame clones and omits some. Of about 340,000 clones listed, 7% to 9% were seen once; the top ten hold 0.44%. There are a few counts of this clone. CDR1 ENHRY and CDR2 SYGVKD come from the germline V gene. The V end lost 6 bases, the J end lost 4 bases, and 11 bases lay between the germline ends. CDR3 length equals 13 residues. The rearrangement joins TRBV10-3 to TRBJ2-3; D ambiguous. Sequenced: central memory CD4+ T cells from blood. This clonotype originated in a woman aged 18-30 years in good health. CDR3 in DNA: TGTGCCATCAGCCCCCTCGGCGCAGATACGCAGTATTTT. Protein product: CAISPLGADTQYF.